This T cell receptor (beta chain) was identified during a study of cytomegalovirus exposure and HLA in healthy donors. Study-wide context: Per a later analysis, the approximately 690 first-cohort and about 120 validation repertoires shared one platform.

Study conclusions and caveats: The classifier, whose performance was assessed in both the original and validation cohorts, reportedly diagnosed cytomegalovirus status with high specificity and sensitivity. There were three CMV-associated chains whose specificity for CMV antigens was confirmed in vitro.

As regards this clone: Its antigen is not known.

The donors were in the approximately 130-subject validation cohort; that cohort was separate from the roughly 680-subject first cohort. The CDR3 loop spans 16 amino acids. Per germline, CDR1 MNHEY and CDR2 SMNVEV (reference sequence). Trimming took 6 bases from V and 2 from J; bases not matched to a gene: 8. Here immunoSEQ multiplex PCR was the method, and the copy in TCRdb shows in-frame clones only, minus some. Here the sample spans about 58,000 clones, about nine tenths being singletons. What was sequenced was PBMCs. V is TRBV27 and J is TRBJ2-1, with TRBD2 matching 9 bases. This clonotype was sampled from a man between 18 and 35 years old in good health and CMV-seronegative. The CDR3 spells CASRVRGLATYNEQFF. CDR3 bases: TGTGCCAGCAGAGTTCGTGGACTAGCGACCTACAATGAGCAGTTCTTC.